Below are 18 T cell receptor beta chains sequenced from a single sample in a study of T-cell memory formation after mild COVID-19. A single record per CDR3 protein comes from TCRdb applying MiXCR to the 5' RACE reads. The data hold over 450,000 distinct CDR3 sequences, with roughly 20% observed a single time. The sample taken for sequencing was PBMCs or a T cell subset sorted from them (not recorded which). The receptors derive from an adult woman who had mild COVID-19 (a few samples of this study predate the infection). Cell type and time point are not known.

This chain joins TRBV3-1 and TRBJ2-2; possible D gene TRBD2, 6 bases. CDR1 LGHDT and CDR2 YNNKEL come from the germline V gene (reference sequence). The CDR3 is 15 residues long. V was shortened by 5 bases and J by 0 bases, with 10 bases between the two germline ends. The CDR3 coding sequence is TGTGCCAGCAGCTACGGGAGTTCGAACACCGGGGAGCTGTTTTTT. Amino acids: CASSYGSSNTGELFF.

The J gene is TRBJ1-3, the V gene TRBV21-1. TRBV21-1 is designated a pseudogene. CDR3 length: 16 amino acids. CDR3 DNA: TGTGCCAGCAGCAAATCGGACGTTAGCTCTGGAAACACCATATATTTT. This sequence encodes CASSKSDVSSGNTIYF.

The J gene is TRBJ2-7, the V gene TRBV6-5; D may be TRBD1 or TRBD2 (5 bases each). The CDR3 extends over 13 amino acids. Between the trimmed V and J ends, which lost 4 bases and 5 bases, there was a span of 12 bases. Germline V gene data show CDR1 as MNHEY and CDR2 as SVGAGI. In nucleotides, the CDR3 is TGTGCCAGCAGTTTTGGGGGAACAGACGAGCAGTACTTC. It translates to CASSFGGTDEQYF.

This chain links TRBV27 with TRBJ1-6; 7 positions match TRBD1. Trimming cost V 3 bases and J 8 bases; bases outside gene matches: 10. Germline values: CDR1 MNHEY, CDR2 SMNVEV (reference sequence). The CDR3 is 16 residues long. This chain's CDR3 is CASSLATGFLDSPLHF. CDR3 sequence (DNA): TGTGCCAGCAGTTTGGCGACAGGGTTCCTTGATTCACCCCTCCACTTT.

V and J are TRBV7-6 and TRBJ2-1; tentative D call: TRBD2 (5 bases). CDR1 and CDR2 from the germline V gene are SGHVS and FNYEAQ. The length of the CDR3 is 15 residues. V lost 3 bases, J lost 2 bases, and 11 bases lay in between. The CDR3 protein is CASSFTSATYNEQFF. In DNA, the CDR3 is TGTGCCAGCAGCTTCACTAGTGCCACCTACAATGAGCAGTTCTTC.

The genes are TRBV11-3 and TRBJ2-3, with D perhaps matching TRBD1 (6 bases). The V gene lost 1 base and the J gene lost 0 bases, with 20 bases spanning the gap. This CDR3 region has 19 residues. The germline V gene encodes CDR1 SGHNT and CDR2 YENEEA. The CDR3, as DNA: TGTGCCAGCAGCTTAGGTCACAGGGTCTACGATTCTAGCACAGATACGCAGTATTTT. This codes for CASSLGHRVYDSSTDTQYF.

The chain's CDR3 is CASSLERGGEQYF. Here the CDR3 DNA reads TGTGCCAGCAGCTTAGAGCGGGGGGGCGAGCAGTACTTC. J is TRBJ2-7 and V is TRBV7-6; 10 bases line up with TRBD2. J lost 6 bases, V lost 1 base, and 0 bases had no gene match. In germline, CDR1 is SGHVS, CDR2 FNYEAQ. The CDR3 spans 13 residues.

This clonotype was picked up a small number of times. The CDR3 spells CASSFEGQNYEQYF. CDR3 in DNA: TGCGCCAGCAGCTTTGAGGGACAGAACTACGAGCAGTACTTC. The rearrangement uses TRBV5-1 and TRBJ2-7; 7 bases are shared with TRBD1. V was pared by 2 bases and J by 3 bases, with 5 bases of the junction left unmatched. The CDR3 is 14 residues long. Germline V gives CDR1 SGHRS, CDR2 YFSETQ.

The chain links TRBV11-2 to TRBJ2-2; a weak D match, TRBD1 (5 bases). CDR1 and CDR2 from the germline V gene are SGHAT and FQNNGV. The CDR3 loop spans 16 amino acids. V lost 6 bases, J lost 0 bases, and 14 bases lay in between. The CDR3: CASSSGWGANTGELFF. CDR3 DNA: TGTGCCAGCAGTTCAGGTTGGGGCGCGAACACCGGGGAGCTGTTTTTT.

This clonotype was seen more than once but under ten times. This sequence joins TRBV23-1 and TRBJ2-2, with 9 bases matching TRBD1. TRBV23-1 is recorded as an ORF, its role being uncertain. The ends lost 2 bases at V and 5 bases at J; junction bases unmatched: 12. This CDR3 has 18 residues. CDR3 sequence: CASSQLDSGTGFTGELFF. The CDR3 nucleotides read TGCGCCAGCAGTCAACTAGACTCCGGGACAGGGTTTACCGGGGAGCTGTTTTTT.

There are many counts of this clonotype. The rearrangement uses TRBV11-2 and TRBJ2-1; 15 bases map to TRBD2. V trimming: 5 bases; J trimming: 7 bases; junction bases outside the gene matches: 3. This CDR3 region has 15 residues. The germline V gene has CDR1 SGHAT and CDR2 FQNNGV. The CDR3 coding sequence is TGTGCCAGCAGCCGTGGGACTAGCGGGGGGAATGAGCAGTTCTTC. Its protein is CASSRGTSGGNEQFF.

The V call is TRBV6-2 or TRBV6-3, the J call TRBJ2-5; D unresolved. Germline V gene data show CDR1 as MNHEY and CDR2 as SVGEGT. Trimming removed 7 bases from V and 0 bases from J, with 12 bases in between. This CDR3 has 14 amino acids. The CDR3 region is CASTQSWYQETQYF. The CDR3 DNA follows: TGTGCCAGCACGCAGAGCTGGTACCAAGAGACCCAGTACTTC.

The V call is TRBV10-3, the J call TRBJ1-5; D perhaps matches TRBD1 (5 bases). Germline CDR1 reads ENHRY; CDR2 reads SYGVKD. Trimming shortened V by 5 bases and J by 5 bases, and 10 bases separated the two germline ends. The CDR3 contains 13 residues. CDR3 protein: CAISMTADQPQHF. CDR3 nucleotide sequence: TGTGCCATCAGTATGACAGCAGATCAGCCCCAGCATTTT.

The gene calls are TRBV13 and TRBJ2-7; no clear D gene. Germline V gene data show CDR1 as PRHDT and CDR2 as FYEKMQ (reference sequence). The CDR3 is made up of 15 amino acids. Trimming took off 4 bases at V and 3 bases at J, with 16 bases between the two ends. The CDR3 region has the DNA TGTGCCAGCAGCTCTAGGGTCGTCGGCTTCTACGAGCAGTACTTC. As protein: CASSSRVVGFYEQYF.

In its sample, this clonotype was seen many times. This chain joins TRBV18 and TRBJ1-2, with D maybe TRBD1 (6 bases). Germline V gives CDR1 KGHSH, CDR2 LQKENI. V shed 6 bases and J shed 5 bases, with 10 bases lying between them. This CDR3 spans 12 amino acids. CDR3 coding DNA: TGTGCCAGCTCTCGACAGGATTATGGCTACACCTTC. It translates to CASSRQDYGYTF. The whole variable domain, filled in from reference TRBV18 and TRBJ1-2, reads NAGVMQNPRHLVRRRGQEARLRCSPMKGHSHVYWYRQLPEEGLKFMVYLQKENIIDESGMPKERFSAEFPKEGPSILRIQQVVRGDSAAYFCASSRQDYGYTFGSGTRLTVV.

This clonotype was counted between two and nine times. This chain links TRBV6-5 with TRBJ1-5; D might be TRBD1 (5 bases). Germline CDR1 reads MNHEY; CDR2 reads SVGAGI. The CDR3 is 14 amino acids. V was trimmed by 6 bases and J by 4 bases, leaving 13 bases between them. The CDR3 reads CASSGGRENQPQHF. In nucleotides, the CDR3 is TGTGCCAGCAGCGGAGGCAGGGAGAATCAGCCCCAGCATTTT.

This clonotype occurred a few times. The rearrangement uses TRBV13 and TRBJ2-7; D gene ambiguous. Trimming shortened V by 4 bases and J by 9 bases, and 16 bases separated the two germline ends. The CDR3 length is 13 residues. Germline CDR1 PRHDT, CDR2 FYEKMQ (reference sequence). The CDR3 DNA reads TGTGCCAGCAGCTACCTTGGCAAACTCGGGCAGTACTTC. This codes for CASSYLGKLGQYF.

The chain uses TRBV9 and TRBJ2-7; tentatively, D is TRBD1 (5 bases). This CDR3 has 14 amino acids. The germline gives CDR1 SGDLS, CDR2 YYNGEE. V lost 0 bases to trimming and J lost 0 bases, with 7 bases between them. The CDR3 DNA reads as TGTGCCAGCAGCGTAGAAGGACACTCCTACGAGCAGTACTTC. Translating it yields CASSVEGHSYEQYF. Full variable domain (rest looked up from reference TRBV9 and TRBJ2-7): DSGVTQTPKHLITATGQRVTLRCSPRSGDLSVYWYQQSLDQGLQFLIQYYNGEERAKGNILERFSAQQFPDLHSELNLSSLELGDSALYFCASSVEGHSYEQYFGPGTRLTVT.